These 27 T cell receptor beta chains were all obtained from the same sample, sequenced in a study of T cell changes during pregnancy in multiple sclerosis. TCRdb's copy holds only in-frame clones and misses some; the assay was immunoSEQ multiplex PCR. The sample has tens of thousands of clones, 88% seen once; the top ten hold roughly 3.3%. The sample in question was peripheral blood, obtained before pregnancy. The source of these receptors is a female donor with multiple sclerosis, enrolled in a pregnancy study.

This sequence joins TRBV9 and TRBJ1-5; D is unresolved. Germline values: CDR1 SGDLS, CDR2 YYNGEE. V lost 0 bases and J lost 2, with 9 bases in between. The CDR3 totals 15 residues. The CDR3 coding sequence is TGTGCCAGCAGCGTAGGAGGCAGAGGCAATCAGCCCCAGCATTTT. Protein sequence: CASSVGGRGNQPQHF.

The chain has TRBV18 and TRBJ1-2; 9 nucleotides match TRBD1. CDR1 is KGHSH and CDR2 is LQKENI in the germline V gene. CDR3 length: 17 residues. Unmatched junction bases numbered 11, after V lost 2 bases and J lost 4 bases. The DNA of the CDR3 is TGTGCCAGCTCACCAGTGACAGGGGGGACCAACGTCTATGGCTACACCTTC. Its protein product is CASSPVTGGTNVYGYTF.

The chain carries TRBV9 and TRBJ1-1; 7 bases are shared with TRBD1. CDR3 length: 15 amino acids. Germline CDR1 is SGDLS and CDR2 is YYNGEE. J gave up 0 bases and V 4 bases, and 6 bases lay outside the gene matches. This CDR3 is CASSTRDSLNTEAFF. The CDR3 DNA reads as TGTGCCAGCAGCACCCGGGACAGTCTGAACACTGAAGCTTTCTTT.

The rearrangement links TRBV12-5 to TRBJ1-5, with D possibly TRBD1 on 6 matching bases. V was shortened by 3 bases and J by 0 bases, with 15 bases between the two germline ends. The CDR3 runs to 17 residues. CDR1 and CDR2 from the germline V gene are LGHNT and FRNRAP. CDR3 sequence: CASGFDSRTDSNQPQHF. The CDR3 DNA reads as TGTGCTAGTGGTTTTGATTCACGGACAGATAGCAATCAGCCCCAGCATTTT. Looking up the rest from reference TRBV12-5 and TRBJ1-5 gives the full variable domain: DARVTQTPRHKVTEMGQEVTMRCQPILGHNTVFWYRQTMMQGLELLAYFRNRAPLDDSGMPKDRFSAEMPDATLATLKIQPSEPRDSAVYFCASGFDSRTDSNQPQHFGDGTRLSIL.

The CDR3 loop is CASSLAIRGGSTGEQYF. DNA of the CDR3: TGTGCCAGCAGCTTAGCAATTCGGGGAGGGTCGACGGGCGAGCAGTACTTC. The V call is TRBV13, the J call TRBJ2-7; TRBD2 matches 7 bases. Looked up from germline, CDR1 is PRHDT and CDR2 is FYEKMQ (reference sequence). V was clipped by 1 base and J by 6 bases; unmatched bases: 15. The CDR3 loop spans 17 amino acids.

J is TRBJ1-1 and V is TRBV29-1; a weak D match, TRBD1 (5 bases). V was pared by 4 bases and J by 3 bases, with 18 bases between. The V gene's germline CDR1 is SQVTM and CDR2 ANQGSEA. The CDR3 spans 15 residues. For the CDR3, the DNA is TGCAGCGTTGGGGGGGTCGGGGTCGTGGACACTGAAGCTTTCTTT. Amino acids: CSVGGVGVVDTEAFF.

The J gene is TRBJ2-1, the V gene TRBV7-8; 7 positions match TRBD1. V lost 5 bases and J lost 9; bases outside the gene matches: 10. Germline V lookup: CDR1 SGHVS, CDR2 FQNEAQ. There are 14 residues in the CDR3. In DNA, the CDR3 is TGTGCCAGCAGCGAGAGGACAGGTCGTAGTGAGCAGTTCTTC. Encoded protein: CASSERTGRSEQFF.

The chain has TRBV29-1 and TRBJ2-3; TRBD2 matches at 11 bases. Germline CDR1 is SQVTM and CDR2 is ANQGSEA. CDR3 length: 14 residues. The junction had 4 bases not matched to a gene; V was cut back by 7 bases and J by 1 base. In DNA, the CDR3 is TGCAGCGGGAAACTAGCGGGAGGCACAGATACGCAGTATTTT. Encoded protein: CSGKLAGGTDTQYF.

This sequence joins TRBV30 and TRBJ1-2; D is possibly TRBD1 (6 bases). Germline V gene data show CDR1 as GTSNPN and CDR2 as SVGIG (reference sequence). The CDR3 is made up of 11 amino acids. In nucleotides, the CDR3 is TGTGCGGTAACCTCAGGGGCTGGCTACACCTTC. This codes for CAVTSGAGYTF.

J is TRBJ2-1 and V is TRBV5-4; 11 bases align to TRBD2. V dropped 4 bases and J dropped 5; count of bases not matched to a gene: 5. This CDR3 comprises 15 residues. In germline, CDR1 is SGHNT, CDR2 YYREEE (reference sequence). In nucleotides, the CDR3 is TGTGCCAGCAGCCTACTGGGACTAGCGGACAATGAGCAGTTCTTC. It translates to CASSLLGLADNEQFF.

The V call is TRBV10-3, the J call TRBJ2-1, with D tentatively TRBD1 (5 bases). CDR3 length equals 13 residues. Looked up from germline, CDR1 is ENHRY and CDR2 is SYGVKD. V gave up 8 bases and J gave up 3 bases, with 11 bases separating them. CDR3 coding DNA: TGTGCCATCGGGCAGGGCAACTACAATGAGCAGTTCTTC. This gives the protein CAIGQGNYNEQFF.

This clone appeared once. The chain carries TRBV6-1 and TRBJ1-1; maybe TRBD1 (6 bases). Germline-derived CDR1 and CDR2 are MNHNS and SASEGT. CDR3 size: 12 residues. V lost 7 bases and J lost 5, with 11 bases in between. CDR3 loop: CASMIGGTEAFF. The CDR3 DNA sequence: TGTGCCAGCATGATAGGGGGAACTGAAGCTTTCTTT.

The chain combines TRBV30 with TRBJ2-7, with D possibly being TRBD1 (5 bases). The CDR3 length is 13 residues. V was clipped by 3 bases and J by 2 bases, with 11 bases between them. Germline lookup yields CDR1 GTSNPN and CDR2 SVGIG (reference sequence). CDR3 protein: CAWRIQGTYEQYF. The CDR3 coding sequence is TGTGCCTGGAGAATTCAGGGTACCTACGAGCAGTACTTC. Complete variable domain (other parts from reference TRBV30 and TRBJ2-7): SQTIHQWPATLVQPVGSPLSLECTVEGTSNPNLYWYRQAAGRGLQLLFYSVGIGQISSEVPQNLSASRPQDRQFILSSKKLLLSDSGFYLCAWRIQGTYEQYFGPGTRLTVT.

V gene TRBV14 combines with J gene TRBJ2-7; 10 bases are a match to TRBD1. V was clipped by 2 bases and J by 7 bases; unmatched bases: 5. CDR3 length: 14 residues. The germline gives CDR1 SGHDN, CDR2 FVKESK. The CDR3 is CASSQRQGAREQYF. CDR3 in DNA: TGTGCCAGCAGCCAAAGACAGGGGGCAAGGGAGCAGTACTTC.

The genes are TRBV7-9 and TRBJ2-2, with 8 nucleotides matching TRBD2. This CDR3 is built from 16 residues. Germline V gives CDR1 SEHNR, CDR2 FQNEAQ (reference sequence). V dropped 3 bases and J dropped 1; count of bases not matched to a gene: 4. CDR3 coding DNA: TGTGCCAGCAGCTTCGAGGCGGGAGGGAACACCGGGGAGCTGTTTTTT. Translation gives CASSFEAGGNTGELFF.

This sequence joins TRBV13 and TRBJ1-1; D is unresolved. The CDR3 has 13 residues. The V gene's germline CDR1 is PRHDT and CDR2 FYEKMQ (reference sequence). Trimming cost V 4 bases and J 2 bases, with 8 bases left between them. The CDR3: CASSSRPNTEAFF. CDR3 DNA: TGTGCCAGCAGCTCTAGACCTAACACTGAAGCTTTCTTT.

The gene calls are TRBV29-1 and TRBJ1-1; 7 positions agree with TRBD1. CDR1 SQVTM and CDR2 ANQGSEA come from the germline V gene. Germline trimming cut 4 bases from V and 5 bases from J; bases unmatched to any gene: 10. The CDR3 has 14 amino acids. CDR3 sequence (DNA): TGCAGCGTTGCGAGACAGGGCAAGGAAACTGAAGCTTTCTTT. Encoded protein: CSVARQGKETEAFF.

This chain uses TRBV7-3 with TRBJ1-1; perhaps TRBD1 as D (6 bases). Germline assignment: CDR1 SGHTA and CDR2 FQGTGA. V lost 3 bases and J 1 base, leaving 12 bases between the germline ends. The CDR3 covers 15 residues. The CDR3 sequence: CASSFRGGTNTEAFF. The CDR3 region has the DNA TGTGCCAGCAGCTTCCGAGGGGGAACGAACACTGAAGCTTTCTTT.

The J gene is TRBJ1-5, the V gene TRBV6-6; the match to TRBD1 covers 7 bases. This CDR3 has 14 amino acids. CDR1 MNHNY and CDR2 SVGAGI come from the germline V gene (reference sequence). The V segment lost 6 bases and the J segment 1 base; nucleotides outside the gene matches: 3. The CDR3 coding sequence is TGTGCCAGCAGACACAGGGGAAGCAATCAGCCCCAGCATTTT. Translated, it gives CASRHRGSNQPQHF.

This sequence joins TRBV4-3 and TRBJ2-7, with TRBD1 identical over 8 bases. Trimming at V came to 0 bases and at J to 4 bases, leaving 11 bases not matched to a gene. This CDR3 region has 17 residues. Germline V gene data show CDR1 as LGHNA and CDR2 as YSLEER. The CDR3 DNA reads as TGCGCCAGCAGCCAAGATTTAATGGTCAGGGGGCGGTACGAGCAGTACTTC. This sequence encodes CASSQDLMVRGRYEQYF.

V usage is TRBV18 and J usage is TRBJ2-1; tentatively, D is TRBD2 (6 bases). Between the trimmed V and J ends, which lost 5 bases and 2 bases, there was a span of 13 bases. This CDR3 contains 15 residues. The V gene's germline CDR1 is KGHSH and CDR2 LQKENI. The DNA for the CDR3 is TGTGCCAGCTCAGCCGGGACTGGGGCCTACAATGAGCAGTTCTTC. This encodes CASSAGTGAYNEQFF. The whole variable domain, remainder taken from reference TRBV18 and TRBJ2-1, is NAGVMQNPRHLVRRRGQEARLRCSPMKGHSHVYWYRQLPEEGLKFMVYLQKENIIDESGMPKERFSAEFPKEGPSILRIQQVVRGDSAAYFCASSAGTGAYNEQFFGPGTRLTVL.

CDR3 sequence: CASSQGNPGQVLVNTEAFF. The CDR3 coding sequence is TGTGCCAGCAGCCAAGGAAATCCGGGACAGGTCCTTGTGAACACTGAAGCTTTCTTT. The chain carries TRBV14 and TRBJ1-1; 8 nucleotides align to TRBD1. J lost 0 bases, V lost 1 base, and 13 bases had no gene match. CDR1 and CDR2 from the germline V gene are SGHDN and FVKESK. The CDR3 contains 19 residues. Complete variable domain (other parts from reference TRBV14 and TRBJ1-1): EAGVTQFPSHSVIEKGQTVTLRCDPISGHDNLYWYRRVMGKEIKFLLHFVKESKQDESGMPNNRFLAERTGGTYSTLKVQPAELEDSGVYFCASSQGNPGQVLVNTEAFFGQGTRLTVV.

The rearrangement links TRBV7-9 to TRBJ2-2; D is possibly TRBD1 (5 bases). CDR3 length equals 16 residues. V was trimmed by 5 bases and J by 0 bases, leaving 13 bases between them. Germline assignment: CDR1 SEHNR and CDR2 FQNEAQ (reference sequence). The DNA for the CDR3 is TGTGCCAGCAGCCACCCAGGGTACGCGAACACCGGGGAGCTGTTTTTT. Translated, it gives CASSHPGYANTGELFF.

The chain recombines TRBV7-6 with TRBJ2-7, with D tentatively TRBD2 (6 bases). Looked up from germline, CDR1 is SGHVS and CDR2 is FNYEAQ. The CDR3 extends over 14 amino acids. The V and J ends lost 4 bases and 7 bases respectively, with 17 bases between them. The CDR3 region has the DNA TGTGCCAGCAGCTCAAATGGCGGGAACTGGGAGCAGTACTTC. Residues: CASSSNGGNWEQYF.

The rearrangement uses TRBV27 and TRBJ2-3; the D gene is possibly TRBD2 (5 bases). The germline gives CDR1 MNHEY, CDR2 SMNVEV (reference sequence). Trimming removed 0 bases from V and 2 bases from J, with 12 bases in between. CDR3 length equals 16 residues. The CDR3 DNA follows: TGTGCCAGCAGTTTATCGAGAGGGAGTTCCACAGATACGCAGTATTTT. Translating gives CASSLSRGSSTDTQYF.

V gene TRBV19 combines with J gene TRBJ1-5, with a possible D match to TRBD1 (5 bases). V was clipped by 3 bases and J by 10 bases, with 10 bases between them. The CDR3 extends over 12 amino acids. CDR1 LNHDA and CDR2 SQIVND come from the germline V gene (reference sequence). The CDR3 DNA follows: TGTGCCAGTAGTATGATAGGGGTTCCCCAGCATTTT. Translating it yields CASSMIGVPQHF.

This chain uses TRBV10-3 with TRBJ1-1; TRBD1 might be the D (5 bases). CDR1 and CDR2 (germline): ENHRY, SYGVKD. CDR3 length equals 15 residues. Deletions cut 4 bases from V and 1 base from J, with 13 bases between. The CDR3 DNA is TGTGCCATCAGTGGGTCCCAGGGTACGAACACTGAAGCTTTCTTT. Translating it yields CAISGSQGTNTEAFF.